The sequence of this TCR beta chain was determined in a study of regulatory T cells in long-lasting Graves disease. Points on this clonotype: Its cognate antigen is unknown.

CDR3 length: 11 residues. V was pared by 5 bases and J by 6 bases, with 2 bases of the junction left unmatched. CDR1 is DFQATT, CDR2 SNEGSKA, per germline (reference sequence). Time point reported: persistent/refractory GD, antithyroid drugs over 5 years with positive TRAb. PBMCs were the source of the RNA used for TCR sequencing. Around 9 milliliters of peripheral blood went into EDTA tubes. Researchers made TCR beta libraries by using iRepertoire HTBI primers and running Arm-PCR on CDR3 regions. Per the original methods: Analysis of the samples identified 50 to 65 TRBV and around 13 TRBJ segments. TCRdb independently ran MiXCR on the multiplex PCR reads; one entry per CDR3 protein. The V and J calls reflect TCRdb's pipeline rather than the authors' work. The sample lists more than 650,000 distinct CDR3 sequences, about 30% occurring once. Study-wide results and limits: Persistent Graves' patients showed a TCR diversity that was lower than that of newly diagnosed ones.

This chain uses TRBV20-1 with TRBJ2-7; 9 nucleotides align to TRBD1. This TCR came from a female donor with Graves disease. The source was peripheral blood mononuclear cells (PBMCs), collected when the disease was refractory, from a patient treated with antithyroid drugs. The CDR3 region has the DNA TGCAGTGCTTTGACAGGGGGCGAGCAGTACTTC. Protein: CSALTGGEQYF.